This T cell receptor (beta chain) was sequenced during a study of PD-1 blockade in classical Hodgkin lymphoma. Only in-frame clones appear in the TCRdb table, and some are missing; sequencing was by immunoSEQ multiplex PCR. The sample holds some 21,000 clones; roughly four fifths are singletons and the top ten take less than 1.5%. Germline V gene sequence: CDR1 MNHEY, CDR2 SVGAGI. The CDR3 runs to 14 residues. V was shortened by 2 bases and J by 8 bases, with 13 bases between the two germline ends. Comment on this clone: Its target is unknown.

Time point defined: newly diagnosed, previously untreated cHL patient sample. Thawed PBMCs yielded CD4+ T cells through magnetic negative selection. Overall study results and limits: What drove the repertoire differences, possibly disease activity or prior therapy, has not been defined.

The sequencing input was CD4+ T cells from blood. The source of this sequence is a human donor with classical Hodgkin lymphoma. V and J are TRBV6-5 and TRBJ2-1, with D perhaps being TRBD1 or TRBD2 (5 bases each). The CDR3 region is CASSYSRGAHEQFF. CDR3 DNA: TGTGCCAGCAGTTACAGTAGGGGAGCCCATGAGCAGTTCTTC.